A selection of T cell receptor beta chains follows, all from one sample in a study of T cell repertoires in aging, cancer and after chemotherapy. TCRdb processed the multiplex PCR reads anew with MiXCR; each CDR3 protein has one entry. The table has more than 9,000 distinct CDR3 sequences, about 36% seen once; the top ten hold nearly 8.5%. Sequencing used blood. Receptors were obtained from a human donor in good health. The CDR3 runs from the conserved cysteine through the conserved F or W. The D gene is left open where the match is weak. Only some rows state a clone size, as once, few, many or a class for expanded clones.

clone_size	v_call	cdr3_length	j_call	d_call	cdr3_aa	cdr3_nt
medium-sized	TRBV29-1	14	TRBJ2-3	-	CSASPGQGTDTQYF	TGCAGCGCCTCTCCCGGCCAAGGGACAGATACGCAGTATTTT
-	TRBV6-1	16	TRBJ1-5	-	CASSDLRGNRNQPQHF	TGTGCCAGCAGTGACCTAAGGGGGAATCGCAATCAGCCCCAGCATTTT
few	TRBV6-2/TRBV6-3	15	TRBJ2-3	-	CASSPWITGTDTQYF	TGTGCCAGCTCCCCGTGGATTACGGGCACAGATACGCAGTATTTT
-	TRBV7-2	13	TRBJ1-2	-	CASSLEQGYGYTF	TGTGCCAGCAGCTTAGAACAGGGCTATGGCTACACCTTC
-	TRBV5-4	15	TRBJ2-7	TRBD1	CASSPTGGIGYEQYF	TGTGCCAGCAGCCCTACAGGGGGCATAGGCTACGAGCAGTACTTC
few	TRBV19	13	TRBJ2-3	-	CASDPGGTDTQYF	TGTGCCAGTGACCCCGGTGGCACAGATACGCAGTATTTT
few	TRBV6-5	12	TRBJ1-2	-	CASSRHLWGYTF	TGTGCCAGCAGTCGACATCTGTGGGGCTACACCTTC
few	TRBV6-1	15	TRBJ2-7	TRBD1	CASSYPGQGDYEQYF	TGTGCCAGCAGTTACCCGGGACAGGGGGACTACGAGCAGTACTTC
few	TRBV6-5	15	TRBJ2-2	TRBD1	CASRATGGNTGELFF	TGTGCCAGCAGGGCTACAGGGGGGAACACCGGGGAGCTGTTTTTT
-	TRBV5-4	18	TRBJ2-5	TRBD2	CASSLKGRWLAGNGTQYF	TGTGCCAGCAGCTTGAAAGGGAGGTGGCTAGCGGGTAACGGGACCCAGTACTTC
few	TRBV5-6	15	TRBJ2-3	TRBD2	CASSSGGNPTDTQYF	TGTGCCAGCAGCTCCGGGGGGAATCCGACAGATACGCAGTATTTT
-	TRBV6-1	15	TRBJ2-7	-	CAISEPPKPHYEQYF	TGTGCCATCAGTGAGCCGCCAAAACCCCACTACGAGCAGTACTTC
once	TRBV6-1	14	TRBJ2-7	TRBD2	CASRGTSGTYEQYF	TGTGCCAGCAGGGGGACTAGCGGGACCTACGAGCAGTACTTC
-	TRBV27	15	TRBJ1-6	-	CASSLGGPQNSPLHF	TGTGCCAGCAGTTTAGGGGGCCCCCAGAATTCACCCCTCCACTTT
-	TRBV6-1	14	TRBJ2-7	-	CASSYGVPSYEQYF	TGTGCCAGCAGTTACGGGGTGCCCTCCTACGAGCAGTACTTC
few	TRBV6-5	13	TRBJ1-5	-	CASSYAPGSPQHF	TGTGCCAGCAGTTACGCTCCTGGGAGCCCTCAGCATTTT
once	TRBV28	14	TRBJ1-5	TRBD1	CASSSGTAYQPQHF	TGTGCCAGCAGTTCCGGGACAGCTTATCAGCCCCAGCATTTT
-	TRBV6-2/TRBV6-3	14	TRBJ2-7	TRBD1	CASSPGTEPPEQYF	TGTGCCAGCAGCCCCGGGACAGAGCCTCCCGAGCAGTACTTC
-	TRBV27	13	TRBJ2-7	-	CASSPGLGYEQYF	TGTGCCAGCTCCCCGGGACTTGGGTACGAGCAGTACTTC
-	TRBV24-1	13	TRBJ2-2	-	CATSDLRIGELFF	TGTGCCACCAGTGATTTAAGGATCGGGGAGCTGTTTTTT
-	TRBV24-1	17	TRBJ2-7	-	CATSDSRAGPYIHEQYF	TGTGCCACCAGTGATTCCCGAGCGGGCCCCTACATCCACGAGCAGTACTTC
-	TRBV6-2/TRBV6-3	15	TRBJ2-1	-	CASRPGGLQLNEQFF	TGTGCCAGCAGACCCGGGGGCCTACAACTCAATGAGCAGTTCTTC
medium-sized	TRBV19	13	TRBJ2-3	-	CASSIVGTDTQYF	TGTGCCAGTAGTATAGTAGGGACAGATACGCAGTATTTT
-	TRBV12-3/TRBV12-4	15	TRBJ2-5	TRBD1	CASTRITGAQETQYF	TGTGCCAGCACCCGCATAACAGGGGCCCAAGAGACCCAGTACTTC
medium-sized	TRBV6-1	15	TRBJ1-4	TRBD1	CASSVRTGRNEKLFF	TGTGCCAGCAGTGTACGGACAGGGAGGAATGAAAAACTGTTTTTT
few	TRBV6-5	17	TRBJ1-2	TRBD1	CASSRTNGQGGNYGYTF	TGTGCCAGCAGCCGCACCAATGGACAGGGGGGTAACTATGGCTACACCTTC
few	TRBV30	15	TRBJ2-5	TRBD2	CAWSSAGGPGETQYF	TGTGCCTGGTCCTCGGCGGGAGGGCCGGGGGAGACCCAGTACTTC